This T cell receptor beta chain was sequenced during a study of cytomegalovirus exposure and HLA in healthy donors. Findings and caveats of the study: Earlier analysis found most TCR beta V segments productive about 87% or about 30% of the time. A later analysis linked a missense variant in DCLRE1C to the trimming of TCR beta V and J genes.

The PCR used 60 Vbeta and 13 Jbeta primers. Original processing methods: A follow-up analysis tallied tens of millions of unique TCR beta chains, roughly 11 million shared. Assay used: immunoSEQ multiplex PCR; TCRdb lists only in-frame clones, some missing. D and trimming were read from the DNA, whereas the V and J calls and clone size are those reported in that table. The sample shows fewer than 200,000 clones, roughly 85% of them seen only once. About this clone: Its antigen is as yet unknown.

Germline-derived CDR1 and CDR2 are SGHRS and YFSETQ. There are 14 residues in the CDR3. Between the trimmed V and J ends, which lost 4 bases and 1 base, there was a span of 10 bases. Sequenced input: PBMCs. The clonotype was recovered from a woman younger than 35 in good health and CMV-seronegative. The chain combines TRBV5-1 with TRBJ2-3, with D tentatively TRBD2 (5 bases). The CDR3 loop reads CASSLYGGTDTQYF. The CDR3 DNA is TGCGCCAGCAGCCTCTACGGGGGCACAGATACGCAGTATTTT.